The following is a T cell receptor beta chain sequence with its context. This specimen belongs to a study of control samples from healthy donors and cancer patients. With 6 bases clipped from V and 9 bases from J, the junction kept 4 bases outside the gene matches. Germline assignment: CDR1 SGHDN and CDR2 FVKESK. The length of the CDR3 is 14 residues. Clones were read by immunoSEQ multiplex PCR, and TCRdb kept only the in-frame ones, dropping some. Here the sample spans roughly 190,000 clones, around 90% being singletons. The rearrangement uses TRBV14 and TRBJ1-6; 11 nucleotides agree with TRBD1. The material sequenced was blood. The TCR was taken from a man aged 25-40 years in good health. Written as DNA, the CDR3 is TGTGCCAGCAGTACCGGGACAGGGGGTTCACCCCTCCACTTT. Amino acid sequence: CASSTGTGGSPLHF.